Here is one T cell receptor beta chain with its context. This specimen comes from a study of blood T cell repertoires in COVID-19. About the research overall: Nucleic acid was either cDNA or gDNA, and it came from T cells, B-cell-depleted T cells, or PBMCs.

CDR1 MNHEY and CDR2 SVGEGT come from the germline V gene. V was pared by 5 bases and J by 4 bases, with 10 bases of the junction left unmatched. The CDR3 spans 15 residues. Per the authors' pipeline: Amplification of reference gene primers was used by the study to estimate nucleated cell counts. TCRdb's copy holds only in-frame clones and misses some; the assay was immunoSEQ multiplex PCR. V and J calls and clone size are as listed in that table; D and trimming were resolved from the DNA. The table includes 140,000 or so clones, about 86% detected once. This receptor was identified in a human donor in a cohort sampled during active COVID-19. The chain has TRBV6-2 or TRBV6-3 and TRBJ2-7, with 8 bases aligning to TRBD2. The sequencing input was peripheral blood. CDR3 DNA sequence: TGTGCCAGCAGTGATTTAGCGGGACTCACTTACGAGCAGTACTTC. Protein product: CASSDLAGLTYEQYF.